The TCR beta chain described here comes from a study of graft-versus-host responses after intestinal transplantation. Across the whole study: Among the recipients, all got anti-thymocyte globulin induction and then tacrolimus and steroids for 3 to 4 years. Study-wide findings and caveats: Some patients had graft-donor T cell macrochimerism, and their allografts showed high graft-versus-host to host-versus-graft clonal ratios.

A remark on this clone: Its antigen is as yet unknown.

Clones were read by immunoSEQ multiplex PCR, and TCRdb kept only the in-frame ones, dropping some. The sample has about 51,000 clones, roughly 90% seen once. CDR3 length: 16 amino acids. The trim removed 7 bases at V and 4 bases at J, leaving 15 bases unmatched. CDR1 and CDR2 (germline): MDHEN, SYDVKM. Source: unstimulated CD4+ T cells sorted from spleen or lymph node cells, taken before transplant. This chain connects TRBV28 to TRBJ2-7; 8 bases are shared with TRBD1. This TCR came from a human donor who was the organ donor for an intestinal transplant. The CDR3 bases are TGTGCCAGCAACATTGAGGTGGGGACAGGTTTATACGAGCAGTACTTC. Translating gives CASNIEVGTGLYEQYF.